Sequencing of this T cell receptor (beta chain) was carried out in a study of T cells after yellow fever vaccination. General study results and limits: Booster samples showed a return of most primary-vaccination clones (around 96% CD4, 85% to 90% CD8). FACS-sorted repertoires might harbor abundant contaminating clonotypes from the bulk population.

Deletions cut 5 bases from V and 0 bases from J, with 16 bases between. Germline V gene sequence: CDR1 SGHTA, CDR2 FQGNSA. The CDR3 has 17 amino acids. Universal primer sites and UMIs were introduced during 5'RACE template-switching synthesis of TCR cDNA. TCRdb ran MiXCR on the 5' RACE reads and lists one entry per CDR3 protein. The sample includes over 25,000 distinct CDR3 sequences, about 11% of them seen just once. This clonotype was seen repeatedly, ten times or more. The material was PBMCs, either bulk or a sorted T-cell subset (CD4+, CD8+, memory, or dextramer-sorted; not recorded which), obtained roughly 14 days after the first yellow fever vaccination. The TCR comes from a young man who received the YFV17D yellow fever vaccine. This sequence joins TRBV7-2 and TRBJ1-4; maybe TRBD1 (6 bases). CDR3 region: CASSPWGAAATNEKLFF. DNA of the CDR3: TGTGCCAGCAGCCCTTGGGGGGCAGCTGCAACTAATGAAAAACTGTTTTTT.